Presented here are 21 T cell receptor beta chains from one specimen sequenced in a study of OX40 agonist ivuxolimab in advanced cancers. Using immunoSEQ multiplex PCR, the repertoire was profiled, and TCRdb retains in-frame clones only, with some absent. The sample contains approximately 77,000 clones, 80% to 95% of which appear only once. The source was CD4+ or CD8+ T cells sorted from blood, collected in a trial of the OX40 agonist ivuxolimab. These receptor sequences come from an adult with an advanced solid tumor such as melanoma, head and neck, liver or kidney cancer.

The rearrangement uses TRBV11-2 and TRBJ1-3; 8 bases match TRBD1. V trimming: 5 bases; J trimming: 4 bases; junction bases outside the gene matches: 7. The CDR3 is made up of 15 amino acids. CDR1 and CDR2 (germline): SGHAT, FQNNGV. The CDR3 region is CASSPPTGVGNTIYF. CDR3 nucleotides: TGTGCCAGCAGCCCGCCGACAGGGGTCGGAAACACCATATATTTT.

The genes are TRBV10-1 and TRBJ2-1; no firm D call. The ends were cut back, 3 bases at V and 6 bases at J, with 6 bases in the middle. This CDR3 has 12 residues. Looked up from germline, CDR1 is WNHNN and CDR2 is SYGVQD (reference sequence). CDR3 sequence (DNA): TGCGCCAGCAGTGATACGGGCAATGAGCAGTTCTTC. This translates into CASSDTGNEQFF.

The chain links TRBV6-4 to TRBJ1-5, with TRBD1 as a possible D gene (6 bases). The V and J ends lost 0 bases and 1 base respectively, with 13 bases between them. The CDR3 extends over 17 amino acids. CDR1 and CDR2 from the germline V gene are MRHNA and SNTAGT. DNA for the CDR3: TGTGCCAGCAGTGACTCCCGGAGGGGGGGGAGCAATCAGCCCCAGCATTTT. It encodes CASSDSRRGGSNQPQHF.

The chain joins TRBV27 to TRBJ2-1; TRBD2 agrees at 8 bases. V lost 6 bases and J lost 6; bases outside the gene matches: 10. The CDR3 is 15 residues long. Germline lookup yields CDR1 MNHEY and CDR2 SMNVEV (reference sequence). Here the CDR3 DNA reads TGTGCCAGCAGCAACTACCCCGGGGGGGGCAATGAGCAGTTCTTC. It codes for CASSNYPGGGNEQFF.

The rearrangement links TRBV13 to TRBJ1-2; a possible D gene is TRBD1 (5 bases). The CDR3 contains 16 residues. Germline lookup yields CDR1 PRHDT and CDR2 FYEKMQ (reference sequence). The ends were cut back, 0 bases at V and 3 bases at J, with 14 bases in the middle. The CDR3 protein is CASSLGRRSGHYGYTF. DNA of the CDR3: TGTGCCAGCAGCTTAGGCCGGAGGTCGGGGCACTATGGCTACACCTTC.

V is TRBV19 and J is TRBJ2-6, with D possibly being TRBD1 (6 bases). The CDR3 loop spans 20 amino acids. Germline V gives CDR1 LNHDA, CDR2 SQIVND (reference sequence). V lost 4 bases and J lost 0, with 22 bases in between. CDR3 nucleotides: TGTGCCAGTAGTACATACCCCGGGACAATAGGATTCTCTGGGGCCAACGTCCTGACTTTC. This sequence encodes CASSTYPGTIGFSGANVLTF.

The CDR3 region is CASSRGLAGGQETQYF. CDR3 in DNA: TGTGCCAGCAGTAGGGGACTAGCGGGGGGACAAGAGACCCAGTACTTC. The chain couples TRBV6-9 to TRBJ2-5, with 15 nucleotides matching TRBD2. Trimming took 5 bases from V and 2 from J; bases not matched to a gene: 3. CDR3 length equals 16 residues. Per the germline V gene, CDR1 is MNHGY and CDR2 is SVAAGI.

The rearrangement joins TRBV19 to TRBJ2-2; TRBD1 matches at 12 bases. CDR1 LNHDA and CDR2 SQIVND come from the germline V gene (reference sequence). Trimming cost V 5 bases and J 4 bases; bases outside gene matches: 8. The CDR3 runs 17 residues. The CDR3 bases are TGTGCCAGTAGTCTAGCCGGGACAGGGGGCTTCACCGGGGAGCTGTTTTTT. Translation: CASSLAGTGGFTGELFF.

The chain has TRBV19 and TRBJ2-1, with a possible D match to TRBD2 (6 bases). The CDR3 has 12 amino acids. CDR1 and CDR2 from the germline V gene are LNHDA and SQIVND (reference sequence). With 10 bases removed from V and 3 bases from J, the gap between germline ends came to 10 bases. The CDR3 here is CATLDYYNEQFF. CDR3 coding DNA: TGTGCCACCCTGGACTACTACAATGAGCAGTTCTTC.

DNA for the CDR3: TGTGCCAGCAGGAAAGGGGGGTCCTACGAGCAGTACTTC. Translation: CASRKGGSYEQYF. The chain recombines TRBV7-6 with TRBJ2-7; D tentatively fits TRBD1 or TRBD2 (6 bases each). CDR1 is SGHVS, CDR2 FNYEAQ, per germline. Trimming took off 6 bases at V and 1 base at J, with 10 bases between the two ends. This CDR3 has 13 residues.

The chain carries TRBV27 and TRBJ2-7; TRBD2 matches at 8 bases. The V segment lost 3 bases and the J segment 6 bases; nucleotides outside the gene matches: 4. The CDR3 is made up of 13 amino acids. CDR1 and CDR2 (germline): MNHEY, SMNVEV (reference sequence). The DNA for the CDR3 is TGTGCCAGCAGTTTGGCGGGGGGAAGCGAGCAGTACTTC. Its translation: CASSLAGGSEQYF.

V usage is TRBV30 and J usage is TRBJ1-4; D possibly corresponds to TRBD1 (5 bases). This CDR3 has 13 residues. V was pared by 0 bases and J by 8 bases, with 10 bases between. Looked up from germline, CDR1 is GTSNPN and CDR2 is SVGIG (reference sequence). Here the CDR3 DNA reads TGTGCCTGGAGTGTAGTGGGGACCGAAAAACTGTTTTTT. Its translation is CAWSVVGTEKLFF.

The chain is built from TRBV11-2 and TRBJ2-7; 8 positions agree with TRBD2. Germline V CDR1 and CDR2: SGHAT, FQNNGV. The CDR3 has 16 residues. V dropped 1 base and J dropped 2; count of bases not matched to a gene: 7. The CDR3 nucleotides are TGTGCCAGCAGCTTAGCGCCGGGACTAGTAACCTACGAGCAGTACTTC. It translates to CASSLAPGLVTYEQYF. The full variable domain, in which reference TRBV11-2 and TRBJ2-7 provide the parts outside the CDR3, is EAGVAQSPRYKIIEKRQSVAFWCNPISGHATLYWYQQILGQGPKLLIQFQNNGVVDDSQLPKDRFSAERLKGVDSTLKIQPAKLEDSAVYLCASSLAPGLVTYEQYFGPGTRLTVT.

This sequence joins TRBV5-6 and TRBJ1-5; 10 bases are shared with TRBD1. CDR1 is SGHDT, CDR2 YYEEEE, per germline. The CDR3 totals 14 residues. V was clipped by 4 bases and J by 6 bases; unmatched bases: 4. This CDR3 reads CASSEDRGVQPQHF. The CDR3 coding sequence is TGTGCCAGCAGCGAGGACAGGGGGGTTCAGCCCCAGCATTTT.

The chain has TRBV7-2 and TRBJ2-2; 10 bases are shared with TRBD2. The CDR3 totals 17 residues. V shed 0 bases and J 3 bases; nucleotides not matched to a gene: 4. Germline-derived CDR1 and CDR2 are SGHTA and FQGNSA. CDR3 region: CASSLAASGGYTGELFF. CDR3 in DNA: TGTGCCAGCAGCTTAGCTGCTAGCGGGGGCTACACCGGGGAGCTGTTTTTT.

The rearrangement uses TRBV6-5 and TRBJ2-2; TRBD1 aligns across 8 bases. Germline values: CDR1 MNHEY, CDR2 SVGAGI. The CDR3 length is 13 residues. The V gene end was trimmed by 6 bases and the J gene end by 8 bases; junction bases not matched to a gene: 5. Here the CDR3 reads CASSTRGPGELFF. The CDR3 bases are TGTGCCAGCAGCACCAGGGGGCCGGGGGAGCTGTTTTTT.

The genes are TRBV5-6 and TRBJ2-5; D is ambiguous. V gave up 0 bases and J gave up 3 bases, with 6 bases separating them. Germline values: CDR1 SGHDT, CDR2 YYEEEE. CDR3 length: 13 residues. DNA for the CDR3: TGTGCCAGCAGCTTGGTTGTGGAAGAGACCCAGTACTTC. Translated, it gives CASSLVVEETQYF.

DNA for the CDR3: TGTGCCAGCAGCCCCGAGCGGGGGGGCGCAGATACGCAGTATTTT. This codes for CASSPERGGADTQYF. This chain connects TRBV4-2 to TRBJ2-3; 10 positions match TRBD2. This CDR3 has 15 residues. Germline assignment: CDR1 LGHNA and CDR2 YNFKEQ. V lost 4 bases to trimming and J lost 4 bases; unmatched junction nucleotides: 5.

V gene TRBV27 combines with J gene TRBJ1-6; TRBD1 aligns across 7 bases. CDR3 length equals 17 residues. Germline assignment: CDR1 MNHEY and CDR2 SMNVEV (reference sequence). J gave up 4 bases and V 7 bases, and 13 bases lay outside the gene matches. CDR3 loop: CASKGGVAGQYNSPLHF. The CDR3 region has the DNA TGTGCCAGCAAAGGGGGTGTCGCGGGACAGTATAATTCACCCCTCCACTTT.

The chain links TRBV2 to TRBJ2-5, with TRBD1 matching 8 bases. Germline V gene lookup returns CDR1 SNHLY and CDR2 FYNNEI. Losses at the gene ends were 2 bases for V and 3 bases for J; bases not matched to a gene: 8. The CDR3 has 16 residues. The CDR3 spells CASSENHRGKKETQYF. In DNA form, the CDR3 reads TGTGCCAGCAGTGAAAACCACAGGGGGAAGAAAGAGACCCAGTACTTC.

The V and J genes are TRBV15 and TRBJ1-1; D remains unclear. Trimming removed 2 bases at V and 3 bases at J, with 7 bases between. Germline assignment: CDR1 LNHNV and CDR2 YYDKDF (reference sequence). The CDR3 contains 13 residues. This chain's CDR3 is CATSRHDYTEAFF. The CDR3 bases are TGTGCCACCAGCAGACACGACTACACTGAAGCTTTCTTT.